This TCR beta chain was retrieved from a study of T-cell memory formation after mild COVID-19. The study, taken as a whole, reports: Whether day 37 second-wave clones are SARS-CoV-2-specific was not confirmed.

Trimming took 4 bases from V and 8 from J; bases not matched to a gene: 17. CDR1 SGHRS and CDR2 YFSETQ come from the germline V gene. The CDR3 contains 16 residues. Notes on this clonotype: Its antigen is not known.

TCRdb independently ran MiXCR on the 5' RACE reads; one entry per CDR3 protein. This repertoire shows a few hundred thousand distinct CDR3 sequences, under 15% found once; its top ten account for less than 25%. The receptor comes from a young man who had mild COVID-19 (a few samples of this study predate the infection). Cell type and time point are not known. The sample was PBMCs or a T cell subset sorted from them (not recorded which). The chain employs TRBV5-1 and TRBJ1-2; 7 nucleotides line up with TRBD1. CDR3 sequence: CASSGAPGQTMSGYTF. CDR3 nucleotides: TGCGCCAGCAGCGGGGCCCCGGGACAGACTATGTCGGGCTACACCTTC.